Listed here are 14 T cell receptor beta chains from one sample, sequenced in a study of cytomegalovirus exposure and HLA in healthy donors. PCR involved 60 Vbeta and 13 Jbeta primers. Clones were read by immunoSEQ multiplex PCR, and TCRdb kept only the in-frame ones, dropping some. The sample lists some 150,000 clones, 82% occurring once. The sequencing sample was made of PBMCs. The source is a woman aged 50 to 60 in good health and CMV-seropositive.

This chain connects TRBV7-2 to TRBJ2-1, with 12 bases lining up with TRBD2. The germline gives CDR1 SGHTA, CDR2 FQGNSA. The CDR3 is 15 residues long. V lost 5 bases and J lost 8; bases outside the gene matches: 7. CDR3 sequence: CASSRTSGATDEQFF. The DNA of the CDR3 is TGTGCCAGCAGCCGGACTAGCGGGGCAACCGATGAGCAGTTCTTC.

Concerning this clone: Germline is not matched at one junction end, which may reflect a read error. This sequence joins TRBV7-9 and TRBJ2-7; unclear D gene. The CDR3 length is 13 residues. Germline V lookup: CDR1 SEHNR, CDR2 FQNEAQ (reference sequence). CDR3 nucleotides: TGTTCCAGTCAGACTGCGTACGCCTACGAGCAGTACTTC. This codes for CSSQTAYAYEQYF.

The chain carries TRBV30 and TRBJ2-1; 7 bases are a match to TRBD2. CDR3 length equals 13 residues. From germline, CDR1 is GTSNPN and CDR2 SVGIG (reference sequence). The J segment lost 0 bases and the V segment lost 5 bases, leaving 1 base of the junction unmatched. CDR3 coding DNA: TGTGCCTGGGGGAGGGGCTCCTACAATGAGCAGTTCTTC. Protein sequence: CAWGRGSYNEQFF.

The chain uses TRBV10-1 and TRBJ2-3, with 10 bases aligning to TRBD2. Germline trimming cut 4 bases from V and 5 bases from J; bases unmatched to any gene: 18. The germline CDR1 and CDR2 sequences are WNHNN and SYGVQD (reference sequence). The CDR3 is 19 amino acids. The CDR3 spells CASSGASTWQLAGRDTQYF. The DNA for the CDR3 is TGCGCCAGCAGTGGAGCGAGTACGTGGCAACTAGCGGGGAGAGATACGCAGTATTTT.

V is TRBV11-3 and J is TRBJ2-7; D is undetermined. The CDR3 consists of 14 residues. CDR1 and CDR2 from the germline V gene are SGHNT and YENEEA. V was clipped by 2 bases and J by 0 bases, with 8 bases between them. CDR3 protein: CASSLRDSSYEQYF. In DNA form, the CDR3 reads TGTGCCAGCAGCTTAAGAGATAGCTCCTACGAGCAGTACTTC. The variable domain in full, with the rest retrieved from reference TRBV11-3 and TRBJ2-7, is EAGVVQSPRYKIIEKKQPVAFWCNPISGHNTLYWYLQNLGQGPELLIRYENEEAVDDSQLPKDRFSAERLKGVDSTLKIQPAELGDSAVYLCASSLRDSSYEQYFGPGTRLTVT.

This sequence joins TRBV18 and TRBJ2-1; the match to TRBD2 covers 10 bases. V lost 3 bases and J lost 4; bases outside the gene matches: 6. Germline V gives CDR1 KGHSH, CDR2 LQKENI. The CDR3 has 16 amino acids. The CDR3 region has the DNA TGTGCCAGCTCACCCAAGCGGGGGGGCCTTTACAATGAGCAGTTCTTC. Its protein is CASSPKRGGLYNEQFF.

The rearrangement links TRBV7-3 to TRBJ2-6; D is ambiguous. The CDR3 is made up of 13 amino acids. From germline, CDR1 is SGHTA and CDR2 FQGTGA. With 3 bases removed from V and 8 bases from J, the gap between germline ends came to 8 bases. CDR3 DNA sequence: TGTGCCAGCAGCTTTTCAGGCTCCAACGTCCTGACTTTC. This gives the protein CASSFSGSNVLTF.

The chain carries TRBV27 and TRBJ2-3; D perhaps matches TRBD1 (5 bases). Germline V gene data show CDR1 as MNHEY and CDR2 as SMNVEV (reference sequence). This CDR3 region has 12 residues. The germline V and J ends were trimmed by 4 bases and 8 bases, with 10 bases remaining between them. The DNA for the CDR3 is TGTGCCAGCAGTTACAACAGGATTACGCAGTATTTT. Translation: CASSYNRITQYF.

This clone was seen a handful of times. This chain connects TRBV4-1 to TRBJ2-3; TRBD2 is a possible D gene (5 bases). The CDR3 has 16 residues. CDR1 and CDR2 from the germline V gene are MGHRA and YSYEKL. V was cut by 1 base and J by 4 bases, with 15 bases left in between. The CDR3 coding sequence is TGCGCCAGCAGCCAAGTCCCATCAATACTAGCAGATACGCAGTATTTT. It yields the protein CASSQVPSILADTQYF.

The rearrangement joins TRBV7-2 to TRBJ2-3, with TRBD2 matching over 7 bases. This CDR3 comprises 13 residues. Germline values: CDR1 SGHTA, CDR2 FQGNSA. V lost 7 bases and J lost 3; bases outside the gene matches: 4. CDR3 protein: CASTSGGTDTQYF. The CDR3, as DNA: TGTGCCAGCACGTCGGGGGGTACAGATACGCAGTATTTT. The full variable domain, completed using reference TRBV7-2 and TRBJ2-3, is GAGVSQSPSNKVTEKGKDVELRCDPISGHTALYWYRQSLGQGLEFLIYFQGNSAPDKSGLPSDRFSAERTGGSVSTLTIQRTQQEDSAVYLCASTSGGTDTQYFGPGTRLTVL.

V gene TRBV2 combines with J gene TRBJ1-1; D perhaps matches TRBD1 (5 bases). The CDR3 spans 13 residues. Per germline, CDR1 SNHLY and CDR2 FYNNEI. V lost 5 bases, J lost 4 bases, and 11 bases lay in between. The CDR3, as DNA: TGTGCCAGCAGTCAAACGGACATCACTGAAGCTTTCTTT. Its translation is CASSQTDITEAFF.

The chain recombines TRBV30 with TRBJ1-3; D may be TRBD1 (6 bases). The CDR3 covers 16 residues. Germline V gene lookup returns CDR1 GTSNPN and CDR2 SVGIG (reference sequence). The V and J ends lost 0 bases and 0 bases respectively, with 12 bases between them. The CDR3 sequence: CAWSVPGASSGNTIYF. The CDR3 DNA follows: TGTGCCTGGAGTGTACCAGGGGCGAGCTCTGGAAACACCATATATTTT.

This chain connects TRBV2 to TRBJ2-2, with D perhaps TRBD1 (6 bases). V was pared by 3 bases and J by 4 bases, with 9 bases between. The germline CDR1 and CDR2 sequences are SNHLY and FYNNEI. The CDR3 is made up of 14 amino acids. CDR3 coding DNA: TGTGCCAGCAGTGATCAGGGGTTCACCGGGGAGCTGTTTTTT. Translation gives CASSDQGFTGELFF.

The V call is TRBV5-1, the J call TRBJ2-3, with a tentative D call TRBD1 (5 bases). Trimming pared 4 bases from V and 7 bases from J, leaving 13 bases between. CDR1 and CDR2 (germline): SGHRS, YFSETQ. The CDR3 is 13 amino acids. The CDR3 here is CASSRDLDNTQYF. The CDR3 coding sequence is TGCGCCAGCAGCCGCGACTTGGACAATACGCAGTATTTT. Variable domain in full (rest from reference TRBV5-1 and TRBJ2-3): KAGVTQTPRYLIKTRGQQVTLSCSPISGHRSVSWYQQTPGQGLQFLFEYFSETQRNKGNFPGRFSGRQFSNSRSEMNVSTLELGDSALYLCASSRDLDNTQYFGPGTRLTVL.